These 12 T cell receptor beta chains share one sample of origin, sequenced in a study of OX40 agonist ivuxolimab in advanced cancers. TCRdb's copy holds only in-frame clones and misses some; the assay was immunoSEQ multiplex PCR. The sample records roughly 30,000 clones, about 93% being singletons. This specimen was CD4+ or CD8+ T cells sorted from blood, taken in a trial of the OX40 agonist ivuxolimab. The receptors shown here come from an adult with an advanced solid tumor such as melanoma, head and neck, liver or kidney cancer.

This chain uses TRBV11-3 with TRBJ2-7; tentative D call: TRBD1 (8 bases). CDR3 size: 14 residues. V was trimmed by 5 bases and J by 5 bases, leaving 16 bases between them. Looked up from germline, CDR1 is SGHNT and CDR2 is YENEEA. The CDR3 region is CASSPTGDYHEQYF. In nucleotides, the CDR3 is TGTGCCAGCAGCCCGACAGGGGACTACCACGAGCAGTACTTC.

This chain links TRBV5-6 with TRBJ1-2; 7 nucleotides match TRBD1. This CDR3 has 14 amino acids. The V segment lost 2 bases and the J segment 4 bases; nucleotides outside the gene matches: 5. Germline values: CDR1 SGHDT, CDR2 YYEEEE. The CDR3: CASSFQGDLYGYTF. DNA for the CDR3: TGTGCCAGCAGCTTCCAGGGGGACCTCTATGGCTACACCTTC.

A single count supports this clone. The chain recombines TRBV19 with TRBJ2-2, with a weak D call TRBD2 (6 bases). The germline V gene has CDR1 LNHDA and CDR2 SQIVND (reference sequence). The CDR3 is 14 residues long. V was shortened by 7 bases and J by 0 bases, with 9 bases between the two germline ends. CDR3 nucleotides: TGTGCCAGTACCAGGAGGGCGAACACCGGGGAGCTGTTTTTT. This translates into CASTRRANTGELFF.

The chain recombines TRBV29-1 with TRBJ1-6; 8 bases are a match to TRBD1. The CDR3 loop spans 13 amino acids. The V gene's germline CDR1 is SQVTM and CDR2 ANQGSEA. With V trimmed by 6 bases and J by 9 bases, 7 bases remained unmatched. The CDR3 loop is CSVSGGEGSPLHF. Here the CDR3 DNA reads TGCAGCGTCTCAGGGGGCGAAGGTTCACCCCTCCACTTT.

The genes are TRBV29-1 and TRBJ2-5; tentative D call: TRBD1 (5 bases). CDR1 is SQVTM and CDR2 is ANQGSEA in the germline V gene. The CDR3 is made up of 14 amino acids. V was clipped by 8 bases and J by 5 bases, with 21 bases between them. CDR3 sequence: CSCTGFSLGETQYF. CDR3 nucleotides: TGCAGCTGCACAGGTTTTTCCTTAGGGGAGACCCAGTACTTC.

This chain connects TRBV6-1 to TRBJ2-7, with 10 bases aligning to TRBD1. V lost 3 bases, J lost 6 bases, and 5 bases stayed unmatched. There are 14 residues in the CDR3. Germline CDR1 and CDR2: MNHNS and SASEGT. The DNA of the CDR3 is TGTGCCAGCAGTGAGGGACAGGGGATCCGCGAGCAGTACTTC. Its translation is CASSEGQGIREQYF.

The chain links TRBV4-2 to TRBJ1-1; D might be TRBD1 (5 bases). The V end was cut by 0 bases, the J end by 0 bases, with 11 bases between. The germline V gene encodes CDR1 LGHNA and CDR2 YNFKEQ. The CDR3 contains 16 residues. CDR3 DNA sequence: TGTGCCAGCAGCCAAGATCCCGGGGGTGTGAACACTGAAGCTTTCTTT. Translation gives CASSQDPGGVNTEAFF.

The chain recombines TRBV11-2 with TRBJ2-3; D may be TRBD2 (6 bases). CDR1 is SGHAT, CDR2 FQNNGV, per germline. V was trimmed by 0 bases and J by 5 bases, leaving 12 bases between them. The CDR3 has 15 residues. The CDR3 is CASSLEGGLGDTQYF. The CDR3 DNA reads as TGTGCCAGCAGCTTAGAGGGGGGTCTAGGAGATACGCAGTATTTT.

To note about this clone: One end of the junction is discordant with germline, which a read error may explain. The chain employs TRBV18 and TRBJ2-5; perhaps D is TRBD1 or TRBD2 (5 bases each). Germline CDR1 is KGHSH and CDR2 is LQKENI. The CDR3 is made up of 15 amino acids. The CDR3 sequence is CASSLDFGDQETRYF. In DNA, the CDR3 is TGTGCCAGCTCACTGGATTTCGGGGACCAAGAGACCCGGTACTTC.

This chain connects TRBV13 to TRBJ2-5, with TRBD1 identical over 7 bases. This CDR3 region has 11 residues. Germline V gives CDR1 PRHDT, CDR2 FYEKMQ (reference sequence). J gave up 10 bases and V 4 bases, and 3 bases lay outside the gene matches. The CDR3 region is CASSSQGVQYF. CDR3 nucleotides: TGTGCCAGCAGCTCCCAGGGGGTCCAGTACTTC.

The V call is TRBV2, the J call TRBJ2-7; perhaps D is TRBD1 or TRBD2 (6 bases each). Germline lookup yields CDR1 SNHLY and CDR2 FYNNEI. The V end lost 4 bases, the J end lost 1 base, and 11 bases lay between the germline ends. This CDR3 has 14 residues. The chain's CDR3 is CASSGTGASYEQYF. The CDR3 nucleotides are TGTGCCAGCAGTGGTACGGGGGCTTCCTACGAGCAGTACTTC.

This chain joins TRBV5-4 and TRBJ2-1, with a possible D match to TRBD2 (5 bases). V lost 0 bases to trimming and J lost 5 bases, with 12 bases between them. The CDR3 runs to 15 residues. The germline CDR1 and CDR2 sequences are SGHNT and YYREEE (reference sequence). The CDR3 DNA reads as TGTGCCAGCAGCTTGGGAGGGCTGCTGGACAATGAGCAGTTCTTC. Translating gives CASSLGGLLDNEQFF.